This T cell receptor beta chain was sequenced for a study of post-analysis software for immune sequencing data. Study-wide results and caveats: In patients, about five TRBV segments were more frequent than in controls, with TRBV5-6, TRBV5-1 and TRBV20-1 among them. Controls' normalized Chao1 diversity significantly exceeded that of multiple sclerosis patients.

To note about this clonotype: Its antigen is currently unknown.

V dropped 2 bases and J dropped 4; count of bases not matched to a gene: 4. Germline CDR1 reads DFQATT; CDR2 reads SNEGSKA (reference sequence). CDR3 length: 14 amino acids. Built from TCR beta cDNA, the libraries had unique molecular identifiers in them. TCRdb re-called the PCR reads through MiXCR, storing one row per CDR3 protein. The sample carries some 370,000 distinct CDR3 sequences, roughly 35% recorded once. The V gene is TRBV20-1, the J gene TRBJ2-3; 9 nucleotides match TRBD2. Material: blood. The clonotype was recovered from a girl between 10 and 17 years old with multiple sclerosis. The CDR3 sequence: CSARPGLASDTQYF. In nucleotides, the CDR3 is TGCAGTGCTAGACCGGGACTAGCCTCAGATACGCAGTATTTT.